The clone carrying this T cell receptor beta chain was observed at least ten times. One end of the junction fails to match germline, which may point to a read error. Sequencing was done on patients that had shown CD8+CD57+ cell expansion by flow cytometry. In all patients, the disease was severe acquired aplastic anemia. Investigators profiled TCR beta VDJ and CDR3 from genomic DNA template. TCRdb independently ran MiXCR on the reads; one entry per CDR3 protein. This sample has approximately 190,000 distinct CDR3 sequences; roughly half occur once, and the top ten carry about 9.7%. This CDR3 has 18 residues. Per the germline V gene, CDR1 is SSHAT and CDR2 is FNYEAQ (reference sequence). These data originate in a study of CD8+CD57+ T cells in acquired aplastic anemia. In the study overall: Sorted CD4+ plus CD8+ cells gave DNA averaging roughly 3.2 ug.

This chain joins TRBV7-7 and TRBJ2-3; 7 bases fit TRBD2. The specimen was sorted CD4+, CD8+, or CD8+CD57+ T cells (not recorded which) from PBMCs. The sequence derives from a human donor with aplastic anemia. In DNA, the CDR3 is TGTGCTAGCAGCCCCGTGTTGGGGGAGGGCCTTGGGGAAGATACGCAGTATTTT. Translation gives CASSPVLGEGLGEDTQYF.